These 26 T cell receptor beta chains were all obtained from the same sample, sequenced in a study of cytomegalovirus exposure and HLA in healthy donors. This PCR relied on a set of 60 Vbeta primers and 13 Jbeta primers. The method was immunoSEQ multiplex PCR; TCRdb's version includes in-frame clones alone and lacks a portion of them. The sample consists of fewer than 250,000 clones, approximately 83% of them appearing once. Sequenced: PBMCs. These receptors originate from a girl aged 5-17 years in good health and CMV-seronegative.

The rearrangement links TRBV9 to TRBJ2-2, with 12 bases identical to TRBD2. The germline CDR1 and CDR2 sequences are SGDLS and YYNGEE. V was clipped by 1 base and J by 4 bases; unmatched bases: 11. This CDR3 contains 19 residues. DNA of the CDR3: TGTGCCAGCAGCGTAATAAATACTAGCGGGAGGCGAGGCACCGGGGAGCTGTTTTTT. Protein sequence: CASSVINTSGRRGTGELFF.

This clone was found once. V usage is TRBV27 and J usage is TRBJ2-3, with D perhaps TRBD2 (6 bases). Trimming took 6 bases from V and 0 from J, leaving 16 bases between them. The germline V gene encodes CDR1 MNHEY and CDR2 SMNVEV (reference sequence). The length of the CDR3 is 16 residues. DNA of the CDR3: TGTGCCAGCAGGGCGATAGGGAGGCCAAGCACAGATACGCAGTATTTT. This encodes CASRAIGRPSTDTQYF.

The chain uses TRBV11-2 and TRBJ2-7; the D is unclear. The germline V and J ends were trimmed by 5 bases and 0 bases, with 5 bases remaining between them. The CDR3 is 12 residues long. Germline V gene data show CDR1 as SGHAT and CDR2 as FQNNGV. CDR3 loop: CASSTTSYEQYF. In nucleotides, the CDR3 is TGTGCCAGCAGCACTACCTCCTACGAGCAGTACTTC. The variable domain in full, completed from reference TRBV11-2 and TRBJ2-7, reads EAGVAQSPRYKIIEKRQSVAFWCNPISGHATLYWYQQILGQGPKLLIQFQNNGVVDDSQLPKDRFSAERLKGVDSTLKIQPAKLEDSAVYLCASSTTSYEQYFGPGTRLTVT.

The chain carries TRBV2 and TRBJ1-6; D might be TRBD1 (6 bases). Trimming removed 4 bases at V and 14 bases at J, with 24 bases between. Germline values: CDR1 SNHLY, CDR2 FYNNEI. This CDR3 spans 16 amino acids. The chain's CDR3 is CASSGKRQARPLTLHF. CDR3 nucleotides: TGTGCCAGCAGTGGGAAAAGACAGGCTCGACCTTTAACCCTCCACTTT. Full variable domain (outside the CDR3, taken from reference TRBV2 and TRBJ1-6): EPEVTQTPSHQVTQMGQEVILRCVPISNHLYFYWYRQILGQKVEFLVSFYNNEISEKSEIFDDQFSVERPDGSNFTLKIRSTKLEDSAMYFCASSGKRQARPLTLHFGNGTRLTVT.

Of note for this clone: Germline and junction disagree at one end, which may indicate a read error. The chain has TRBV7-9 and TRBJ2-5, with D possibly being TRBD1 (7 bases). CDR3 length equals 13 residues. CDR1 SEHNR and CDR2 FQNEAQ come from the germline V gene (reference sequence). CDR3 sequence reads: CASSLAGRQGWDF. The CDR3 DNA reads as TGTGCCAGCAGCTTAGCCGGGAGACAGGGATGGGACTTC.

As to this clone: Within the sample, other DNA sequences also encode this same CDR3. Here the CDR3 DNA reads TGTGCCTGGGCTGTGGGGGGAATCACAGATACGCAGTATTTT. Translating it yields CAWAVGGITDTQYF. The genes are TRBV30 and TRBJ2-3; D is possibly TRBD2 (6 bases). Germline CDR1 GTSNPN, CDR2 SVGIG (reference sequence). Trimming took off 5 bases at V and 2 bases at J, with 14 bases between the two ends. This CDR3 is built from 14 residues.

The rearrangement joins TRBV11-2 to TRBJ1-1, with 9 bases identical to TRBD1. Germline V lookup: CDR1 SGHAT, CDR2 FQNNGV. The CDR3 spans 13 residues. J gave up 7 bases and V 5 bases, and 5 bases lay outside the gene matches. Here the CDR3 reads CASSPRQGVEAFF. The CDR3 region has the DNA TGTGCCAGCAGCCCGAGACAGGGGGTTGAAGCTTTCTTT.

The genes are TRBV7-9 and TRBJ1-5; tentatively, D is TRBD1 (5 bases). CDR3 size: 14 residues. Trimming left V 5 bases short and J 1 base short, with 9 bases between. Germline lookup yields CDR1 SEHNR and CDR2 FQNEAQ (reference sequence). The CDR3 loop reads CASSQGSSNQPQHF. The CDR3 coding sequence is TGTGCCAGCAGCCAGGGCTCGAGCAATCAGCCCCAGCATTTT. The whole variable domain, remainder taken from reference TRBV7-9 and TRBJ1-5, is DTGVSQNPRHKITKRGQNVTFRCDPISEHNRLYWYRQTLGQGPEFLTYFQNEAQLEKSRLLSDRFSAERPKGSFSTLEIQRTEQGDSAMYLCASSQGSSNQPQHFGDGTRLSIL.

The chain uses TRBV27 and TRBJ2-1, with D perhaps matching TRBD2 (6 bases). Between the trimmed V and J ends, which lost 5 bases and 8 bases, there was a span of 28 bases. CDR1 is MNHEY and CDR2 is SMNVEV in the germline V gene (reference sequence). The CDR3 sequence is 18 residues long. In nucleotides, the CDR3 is TGTGCCAGCAGTCCGTCGGAACTAGCAACTGAGAGGATCCATGAGCAGTTCTTC. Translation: CASSPSELATERIHEQFF.

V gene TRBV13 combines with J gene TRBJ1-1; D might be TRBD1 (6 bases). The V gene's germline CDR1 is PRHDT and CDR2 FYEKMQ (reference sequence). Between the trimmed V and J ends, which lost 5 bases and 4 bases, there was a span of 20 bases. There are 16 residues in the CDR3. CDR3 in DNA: TGTGCCAGCAGCCTACAATATACAGGGCCCCTCACTGAAGCTTTCTTT. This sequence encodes CASSLQYTGPLTEAFF.

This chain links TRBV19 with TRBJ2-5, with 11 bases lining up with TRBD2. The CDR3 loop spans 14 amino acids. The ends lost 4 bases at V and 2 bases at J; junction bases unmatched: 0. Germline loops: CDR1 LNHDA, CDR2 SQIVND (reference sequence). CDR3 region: CASSRLAGQETQYF. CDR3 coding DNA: TGTGCCAGTAGTAGACTAGCGGGGCAAGAGACCCAGTACTTC.

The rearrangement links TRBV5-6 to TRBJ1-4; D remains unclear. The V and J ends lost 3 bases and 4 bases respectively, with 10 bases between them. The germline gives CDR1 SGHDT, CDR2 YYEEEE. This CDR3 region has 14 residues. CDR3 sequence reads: CASSSRGINEKLFF. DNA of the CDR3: TGTGCCAGCAGCTCCCGGGGTATTAATGAAAAACTGTTTTTT.

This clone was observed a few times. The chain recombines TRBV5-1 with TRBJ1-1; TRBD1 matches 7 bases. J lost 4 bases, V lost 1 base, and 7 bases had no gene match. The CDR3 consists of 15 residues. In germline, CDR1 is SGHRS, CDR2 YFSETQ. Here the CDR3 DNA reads TGCGCCAGCAGCTTGATCGAGTCAGGGGGCACTGAAGCTTTCTTT. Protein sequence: CASSLIESGGTEAFF.

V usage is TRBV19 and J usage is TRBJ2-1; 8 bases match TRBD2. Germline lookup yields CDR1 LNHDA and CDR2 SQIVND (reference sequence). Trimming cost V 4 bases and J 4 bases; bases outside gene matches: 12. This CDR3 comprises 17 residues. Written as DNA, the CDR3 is TGTGCCAGTAGTAAGAAGGGGACTAGGCACACTTACAATGAGCAGTTCTTC. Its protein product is CASSKKGTRHTYNEQFF. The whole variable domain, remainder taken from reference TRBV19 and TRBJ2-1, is DGGITQSPKYLFRKEGQNVTLSCEQNLNHDAMYWYRQDPGQGLRLIYYSQIVNDFQKGDIAEGYSVSREKKESFPLTVTSAQKNPTAFYLCASSKKGTRHTYNEQFFGPGTRLTVL.

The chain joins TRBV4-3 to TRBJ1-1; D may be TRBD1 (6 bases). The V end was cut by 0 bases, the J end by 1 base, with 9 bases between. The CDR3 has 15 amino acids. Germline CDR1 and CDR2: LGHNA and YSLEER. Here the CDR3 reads CASSQERTANTEAFF. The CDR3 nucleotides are TGCGCCAGCAGCCAAGAGAGGACAGCGAACACTGAAGCTTTCTTT.

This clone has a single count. The CDR3 bases are TGTGCCAGCACCCCCTTCCAGGGGGTCCTATATGGCTACACCTTC. Translated, it gives CASTPFQGVLYGYTF. The J gene is TRBJ1-2, the V gene TRBV6-5, with 7 nucleotides matching TRBD1. This CDR3 contains 15 residues. Germline V gives CDR1 MNHEY, CDR2 SVGAGI. The V and J ends lost 7 bases and 5 bases, in that order; junction bases with no gene match: 13.

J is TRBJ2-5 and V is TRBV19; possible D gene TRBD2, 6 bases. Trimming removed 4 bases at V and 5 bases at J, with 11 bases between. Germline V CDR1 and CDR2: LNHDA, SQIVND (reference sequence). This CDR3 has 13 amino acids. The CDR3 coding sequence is TGTGCCAGTAGTAGCGGGGTTACGGAGACCCAGTACTTC. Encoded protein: CASSSGVTETQYF.

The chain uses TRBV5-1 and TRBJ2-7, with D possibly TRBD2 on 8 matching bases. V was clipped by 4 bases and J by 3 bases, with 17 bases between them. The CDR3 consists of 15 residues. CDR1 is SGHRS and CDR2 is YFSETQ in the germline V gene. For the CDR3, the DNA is TGCGCCAGCAGCACCCCGGGGGGGACAGTCTACGAGCAGTACTTC. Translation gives CASSTPGGTVYEQYF.

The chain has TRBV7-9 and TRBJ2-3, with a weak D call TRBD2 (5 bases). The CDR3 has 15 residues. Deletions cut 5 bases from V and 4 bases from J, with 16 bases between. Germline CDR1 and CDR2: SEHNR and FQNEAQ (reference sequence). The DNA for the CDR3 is TGTGCCAGCAGCCCAATTCGTCTAGCTCCAGATACGCAGTATTTT. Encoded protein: CASSPIRLAPDTQYF.

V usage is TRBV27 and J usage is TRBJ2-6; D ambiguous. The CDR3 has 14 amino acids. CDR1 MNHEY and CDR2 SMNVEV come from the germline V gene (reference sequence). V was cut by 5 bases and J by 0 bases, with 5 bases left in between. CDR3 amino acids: CASSPSSGANVLTF. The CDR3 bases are TGTGCCAGCAGTCCGAGCTCTGGGGCCAACGTCCTGACTTTC.

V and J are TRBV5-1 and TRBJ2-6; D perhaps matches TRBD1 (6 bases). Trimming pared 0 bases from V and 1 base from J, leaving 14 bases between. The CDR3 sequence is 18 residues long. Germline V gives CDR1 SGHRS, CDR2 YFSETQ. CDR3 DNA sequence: TGCGCCAGCAGCTTGGTTGGCAGGGGAGTTTCTGGGGCCAACGTCCTGACTTTC. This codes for CASSLVGRGVSGANVLTF.

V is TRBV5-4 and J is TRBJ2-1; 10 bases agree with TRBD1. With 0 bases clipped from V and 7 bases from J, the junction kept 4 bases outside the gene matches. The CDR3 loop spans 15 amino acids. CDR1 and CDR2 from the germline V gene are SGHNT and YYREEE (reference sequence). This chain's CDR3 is CASSLGQGAVNEQFF. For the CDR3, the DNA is TGTGCCAGCAGCTTGGGACAGGGGGCCGTTAATGAGCAGTTCTTC.

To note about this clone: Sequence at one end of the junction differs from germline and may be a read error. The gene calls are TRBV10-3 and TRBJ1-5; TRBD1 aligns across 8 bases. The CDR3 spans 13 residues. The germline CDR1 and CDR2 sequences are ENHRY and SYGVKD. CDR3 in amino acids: CVISPDRDQPQHF. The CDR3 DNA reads TGTGTCATCAGCCCGGACAGGGATCAGCCCCAGCATTTT.

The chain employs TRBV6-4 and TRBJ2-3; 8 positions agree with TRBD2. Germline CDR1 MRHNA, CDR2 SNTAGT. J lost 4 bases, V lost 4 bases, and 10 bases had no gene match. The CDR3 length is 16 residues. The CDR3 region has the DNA TGTGCCAGCAGTGCGTCCCGGGAGGGCGGGCCAGATACGCAGTATTTT. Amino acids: CASSASREGGPDTQYF.

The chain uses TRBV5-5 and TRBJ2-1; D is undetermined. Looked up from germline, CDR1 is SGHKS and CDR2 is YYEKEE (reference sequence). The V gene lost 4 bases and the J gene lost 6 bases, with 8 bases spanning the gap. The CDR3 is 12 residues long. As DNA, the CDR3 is TGTGCCAGCAGCCCGGTCCCCAATGAGCAGTTCTTC. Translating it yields CASSPVPNEQFF.

The CDR3 DNA reads as TGCAGCGTTGGAACAGGGTCCGGGGCCTACGAGCAGTACTTC. Its translation: CSVGTGSGAYEQYF. This sequence joins TRBV29-1 and TRBJ2-7; a weak D match, TRBD1 (6 bases). With 4 bases removed from V and 2 bases from J, the gap between germline ends came to 15 bases. The CDR3 length is 14 residues. Looked up from germline, CDR1 is SQVTM and CDR2 is ANQGSEA.